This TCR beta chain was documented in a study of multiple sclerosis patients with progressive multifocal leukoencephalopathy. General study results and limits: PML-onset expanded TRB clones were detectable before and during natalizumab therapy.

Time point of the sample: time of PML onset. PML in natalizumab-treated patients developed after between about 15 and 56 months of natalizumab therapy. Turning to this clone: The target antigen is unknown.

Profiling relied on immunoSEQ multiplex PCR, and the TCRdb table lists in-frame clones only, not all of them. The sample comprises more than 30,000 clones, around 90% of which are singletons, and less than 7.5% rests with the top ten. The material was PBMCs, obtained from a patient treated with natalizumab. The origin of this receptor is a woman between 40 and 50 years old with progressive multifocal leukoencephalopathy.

CDR3 residues: CASSLETGGREQYF. The DNA of the CDR3 is TGTGCCAGCAGCTTGGAGACAGGGGGCCGCGAGCAGTACTTC. This chain connects TRBV5-5 to TRBJ2-7; the match to TRBD1 covers 10 bases. Germline trimming cut 0 bases from V and 6 bases from J; bases unmatched to any gene: 3. The CDR3 totals 14 residues. CDR1 and CDR2 (germline): SGHKS, YYEKEE (reference sequence).